The 21 T cell receptor beta chains below were found in one sample sequenced in a study of tumor and adjacent non-tumor tissue in lung cancer. TCRbeta libraries were built with three rounds of nested PCR, modified from ARM-PCR. TCRdb passed the multiplex PCR reads through MiXCR, listing each CDR3 protein once. The sample shows fewer than 120,000 distinct CDR3 sequences, 84% of them seen only once. RNA was extracted from bulk tissue without any cell sorting. Sequenced sample: lung tumor tissue. The receptors stem from a man in his sixties or seventies with non-small cell lung cancer.

This clonotype showed up just a few times. Germline is not matched at one junction end, which may reflect a read error. The chain joins TRBV6-1 to TRBJ2-7; TRBD1 might be the D (5 bases). The CDR3 length is 14 residues. The V gene's germline CDR1 is MNHNS and CDR2 SASEGT. CDR3 in DNA: TGTGCCAGCACTCGGGTAGACAGCTCCTACGAGCAGTATTTC. As protein: CASTRVDSSYEQYF.

With respect to this clonotype: At one of its ends the junction is not consistent with the germline gene, which may arise from a read error. The J gene is TRBJ2-1, the V gene TRBV10-2; the D gene could be TRBD1 or TRBD2 (5 bases each). This CDR3 has 15 residues. Looked up from germline, CDR1 is WSHSY and CDR2 is SAAADI. CDR3 nucleotides: TGCGTCAGCAGGTTCCCGGGACCTTCTTCTCATGAGCAGTTCTTC. It translates to CVSRFPGPSSHEQFF.

This chain joins TRBV12-3 or TRBV12-4 and TRBJ1-5; D not resolved. This CDR3 comprises 13 residues. Between the trimmed V and J ends, which lost 7 bases and 3 bases, there was a span of 10 bases. The CDR3 DNA follows: TGTGCCAGCACGGGAGGATTCAATCAGCCCCAGCATTTT. Amino acids: CASTGGFNQPQHF.

Concerning this clonotype itself: The junction departs from germline at one end; a sequencing error may be responsible. The chain joins TRBV7-3 to TRBJ1-1; D is possibly TRBD1 (5 bases). The CDR3 is made up of 13 amino acids. Germline V gene sequence: CDR1 SGHTA, CDR2 FQGTGA. CDR3 residues: CGSRVGFNTEAFF. The CDR3 nucleotides read TGTGGCAGCAGGGTAGGGTTTAATACTGAAGCTTTCTTT.

Comment on this clonotype: One end of the junction varies from germline; a read error may be responsible. The chain carries TRBV11-2 and TRBJ2-1; D may match TRBD1 or TRBD2 (5 bases each). The CDR3 is made up of 18 amino acids. Germline V gene data show CDR1 as SGHAT and CDR2 as FQNNGV. The CDR3 DNA follows: TGTGCCAGCAGCTTAGAACGTCTGGGGCGGACTTCATACGATGACCAGTTCTTC. Translation: CASSLERLGRTSYDDQFF.

A word on this clonotype: This is likely a read error, given that the CDR3 carries no conserved phenylalanine or tryptophan at its end. The V and J genes are TRBV4-3 and TRBJ1-5; 8 positions agree with TRBD1. Germline V lookup: CDR1 LGHNA, CDR2 YSLEER. The CDR3 is 14 amino acids. V shed 10 bases and J 10 bases; nucleotides not matched to a gene: 15. The CDR3, as DNA: TGCGCCAACTCCAGTAGGACAGGGAACGAACCCCAGCATTCT. Its protein is CANSSRTGNEPQHS.

Comments on this clonotype: The junction departs from the called germline gene at one end, perhaps through a read error. The gene calls are TRBV10-2 and TRBJ2-7; maybe TRBD2 (6 bases). Germline lookup yields CDR1 WSHSY and CDR2 SAAADI. There are 14 residues in the CDR3. The DNA of the CDR3 is TGTGCCAGCAGACATGCCGGGACTCGGGATGAGCAGTACTTC. Its translation: CASRHAGTRDEQYF.

This clonotype was observed a few times. Sequence at one end of the junction differs from germline and may be a read error. The CDR3 sequence: CASSLPGTSGGYNEQFF. CDR3 nucleotide sequence: TGTGCTAGCAGCCTCCCAGGGACCAGCGGGGGCTACAATGAGCAGTTCTTC. This sequence joins TRBV11-3 and TRBJ2-1; 8 nucleotides agree with TRBD2. CDR3 size: 17 residues. CDR1 SGHNT and CDR2 YENEEA come from the germline V gene.

This clonotype was seen repeatedly, ten times or more. CDR3 sequence: CASSQDRGQGARNTEAFF. The CDR3 DNA sequence: TGTGCCAGCAGCCAAGATCGGGGACAGGGGGCCCGGAACACTGAAGCTTTCTTT. The rearrangement links TRBV4-2 to TRBJ1-1, with 12 bases identical to TRBD1. Germline trimming cut 0 bases from V and 1 base from J; bases unmatched to any gene: 6. Germline V gene data show CDR1 as LGHNA and CDR2 as YNFKEQ. The CDR3 runs 18 residues.

Comments on this clonotype: A much more abundant neighbour one base away suggests this may be a read error. The conserved final phenylalanine or tryptophan is absent from the CDR3, which likely points to a read error. The chain has TRBV11-2 and TRBJ1-5, with D unclear. The CDR3 is made up of 14 amino acids. V was pared by 4 bases and J by 4 bases, with 11 bases between. CDR1 and CDR2 from the germline V gene are SGHAT and FQNNGV. CDR3 residues: CASSSSWGNQPQHL. Written as DNA, the CDR3 is TGTGCCAGCAGCTCTTCCTGGGGAAATCAGCCCCAGCATTTG.

About this clonotype itself: At one of its ends the junction is not consistent with the germline gene, which may arise from a read error. The V and J genes are TRBV6-2 or TRBV6-3 and TRBJ2-2, with TRBD2 identical over 7 bases. The CDR3 contains 18 residues. Looked up from germline, CDR1 is MNHEY and CDR2 is SVGEGT. The CDR3 DNA reads as TGTGCCAGCAATTATTTTGCTAGTGGGAGGGCCGGAACCGTGGAGCTGTTTTTT. Translation: CASNYFASGRAGTVELFF.

Concerning this clonotype: This clone may be a read error of a much larger clone one base away. The chain uses TRBV28 and TRBJ2-7, with D perhaps matching TRBD2 (6 bases). Germline values: CDR1 MDHEN, CDR2 SYDVKM. The CDR3 length is 17 residues. The CDR3 loop reads CANSSGTGLLSSYEQYF. CDR3 in DNA: TGTGCCAACAGTTCCGGAACGGGACTCCTTAGCTCCTACGAGCAGTACTTC.

Comments on this clonotype: Possible read error: a much larger clone is one base away. The chain has TRBV5-1 and TRBJ1-1; D possibly corresponds to TRBD1 (5 bases). This CDR3 has 16 amino acids. CDR1 SGHRS and CDR2 YFSETQ come from the germline V gene. CDR3 DNA sequence: TGCGCCGGCAGCTTGGGACCTCGGGAAATGAACGCTGAAGCTTTCTTT. It is translated as CAGSLGPREMNAEAFF.

Concerning this clonotype: Germline is not matched at one junction end, which may reflect a read error. The gene calls are TRBV29-1 and TRBJ1-3; D unclear. The CDR3 spans 12 residues. Germline CDR1 reads SQVTM; CDR2 reads ANQGSEA. The CDR3 sequence is CSVGLTGDTICF. The CDR3, as DNA: TGCAGCGTTGGACTGACGGGAGACACCATATGTTTT.

This clonotype was recorded once. One junction end disagrees with the germline gene, perhaps due to a read error. The chain links TRBV11-2 to TRBJ2-7, with 8 positions matching TRBD1. Germline loops: CDR1 SGHAT, CDR2 FQNNGV. The CDR3 extends over 15 amino acids. CDR3 in DNA: TGTGCCAGCAGCCCAGGGACAGGTCCCTCCTACCAGCAGTACTTC. It codes for CASSPGTGPSYQQYF.

With regard to this clonotype: At one end the junction does not follow the germline gene, possibly because of a read error. CDR3 DNA: TGTGCAAGCAGCCTGCAAGCGGGATCTTTCTACAATGAGCAGTTCTTC. Translation gives CASSLQAGSFYNEQFF. The V gene is TRBV14, the J gene TRBJ2-1; 7 bases line up with TRBD2. The CDR3 is 16 amino acids. CDR1 and CDR2 (germline): SGHDN, FVKESK.

This rearrangement joins TRBV20-1 to TRBJ2-1; D gene unclear. CDR3 length: 12 residues. The germline V gene encodes CDR1 DFQATT and CDR2 SNEGSKA (reference sequence). Trimming pared 5 bases from V and 7 bases from J, leaving 12 bases between. CDR3 sequence reads: CSAGITLNEQFF. Here the CDR3 DNA reads TGCAGTGCTGGTATTACCCTTAATGAGCAGTTCTTC.

Turning to this clonotype: A junction end diverges from the germline sequence, so it may reflect a read error. This chain links TRBV29-1 with TRBJ2-1; the D gene is possibly TRBD1 (5 bases). The CDR3 consists of 15 residues. Germline V gene sequence: CDR1 SQVTM, CDR2 ANQGSEA. The CDR3 reads CSVEGKDSSYNEQFF. The CDR3 region has the DNA TGCAGCGTTGAAGGTAAAGACAGCTCCTACAATGAGCAATTCTTC.

As regards this clonotype: Sequence at one end of the junction differs from germline and may be a read error. The J gene is TRBJ2-3, the V gene TRBV24-1; 12 positions match TRBD2. The CDR3 totals 16 residues. The germline gives CDR1 KGHDR, CDR2 SFDVKD. The CDR3, as DNA: TGTGCCAGCAGTGACCCGACTAGCGGGGGCCCAGATACGCAGTATTTT. This sequence encodes CASSDPTSGGPDTQYF.

This clonotype has just a few counts. The rearrangement uses TRBV2 and TRBJ1-4, with D possibly matching TRBD1 (6 bases). Germline loops: CDR1 SNHLY, CDR2 FYNNEI. Deletions cut 10 bases from V and 6 bases from J, with 21 bases between. CDR3 length equals 15 residues. CDR3: CANTTGTSWDEKLFF. The CDR3 bases are TGTGCCAACACAACAGGGACCTCATGGGATGAAAAACTGTTTTTT. Based on the CDR3 plus reference TRBV2 and TRBJ1-4, the full variable domain is EPEVTQTPSHQVTQMGQEVILRCVPISNHLYFYWYRQILGQKVEFLVSFYNNEISEKSEIFDDQFSVERPDGSNFTLKIRSTKLEDSAMYFCANTTGTSWDEKLFFGSGTQLSVL.

A word on this clonotype: The final CDR3 position lacks the conserved phenylalanine or tryptophan, pointing to a likely read error. The chain carries TRBV6-1 and TRBJ2-4, with D unresolved. Germline CDR1 is MNHNS and CDR2 is SASEGT. The CDR3 is made up of 12 amino acids. V shed 6 bases and J shed 5 bases, with 8 bases lying between them. CDR3 amino acids: CASRRQENIQYL. The DNA for the CDR3 is TGTGCCAGCAGACGCCAGGAAAACATTCAGTACTTA.